The 5 T cell receptor beta chains presented below share a single source sample, sequenced in a study of blood T cell repertoires in COVID-19. Profiled with immunoSEQ multiplex PCR; TCRdb holds only in-frame clones, not every one. The sample holds about 480,000 clones, roughly 90% seen once. Sequencing input: PBMCs or T cells enriched from blood (not recorded which). The receptor source for this set is a woman in her thirties or forties who had recovered from COVID-19.

The gene calls are TRBV24-1 and TRBJ1-4; D may be TRBD1 (6 bases). This CDR3 is built from 17 residues. Trimming pared 1 base from V and 0 bases from J, leaving 11 bases between. In germline, CDR1 is KGHDR, CDR2 SFDVKD. CDR3 sequence reads: CATSDLDRSATNEKLFF. CDR3 bases: TGTGCCACCAGTGATTTAGACAGGAGCGCAACTAATGAAAAACTGTTTTTT.

The chain recombines TRBV11-2 with TRBJ1-2; no clear D. The CDR3 covers 15 residues. Germline V gene sequence: CDR1 SGHAT, CDR2 FQNNGV. V lost 2 bases and J lost 10, with 20 bases in between. The CDR3 region is CASSLRPGLGVDYTF. CDR3 sequence (DNA): TGTGCCAGCAGCTTACGTCCGGGGTTGGGTGTCGACTACACCTTC.

J is TRBJ1-1 and V is TRBV18; tentative D call: TRBD1 (6 bases). Germline CDR1 KGHSH, CDR2 LQKENI. CDR3 length: 13 amino acids. V was cut by 1 base and J by 6 bases, with 9 bases left in between. The CDR3 nucleotides read TGTGCCAGCTCACCACGGGCAGGGGCTGAAGCTTTCTTT. Its translation: CASSPRAGAEAFF.

V usage is TRBV7-2 and J usage is TRBJ2-1; 9 positions match TRBD2. The CDR3 is made up of 16 amino acids. Trimming removed 5 bases from V and 4 bases from J; junction bases left unmatched: 9. The V gene's germline CDR1 is SGHTA and CDR2 FQGNSA. In DNA, the CDR3 is TGTGCCAGCAGCCCGTTAGCGGGAGACGATTACAATGAGCAGTTCTTC. Protein sequence: CASSPLAGDDYNEQFF.

This clone came up once. The chain carries TRBV6-2 or TRBV6-3 and TRBJ1-5, with 8 bases lining up with TRBD1. Germline CDR1 and CDR2: MNHEY and SVGEGT. The CDR3 extends over 15 amino acids. With 2 bases clipped from V and 6 bases from J, the junction kept 6 bases outside the gene matches. The DNA of the CDR3 is TGTGCCAGCAGTTACGCGTTTACAGGGGGTCAGCCCCAGCATTTT. It yields the protein CASSYAFTGGQPQHF.